This T cell receptor beta chain appears in the sequencing data of a study of cytomegalovirus exposure and HLA in healthy donors. General study results and limits: Analysis performed later found roughly 18,000 TCR beta sequences associated with HLA alleles at 0.05 false discovery rate. In a later analysis, CMV-associated beta chains were mostly HLA-associated, it appeared. A later analysis, which compared TCR beta chains of equal frequency, found the HLA-associated ones more clonally expanded.

Germline V lookup: CDR1 MGHDK, CDR2 SYGVNS. With 4 bases clipped from V and 2 bases from J, the junction kept 4 bases outside the gene matches. This CDR3 comprises 14 residues. Amplification used 60 Vbeta primers and 13 Jbeta primers. Study processing details: In a later analysis, the count reached some 83 million unique TCR beta chains, with 10 million to 11 million shared. Measured with immunoSEQ multiplex PCR; TCRdb has only the in-frame clones, and not every one. V and J calls and clone size are given by that table; D and trimming were obtained from the DNA. The sample holds more than 110,000 clones; about three quarters are singletons and the top ten take around 15%. Concerning this clone: Its antigen is not identified.

The rearrangement uses TRBV25-1 and TRBJ2-7; 8 bases line up with TRBD1. The origin of this receptor is a human donor in good health. Sequenced: PBMCs. The CDR3 DNA follows: TGTGCCAGCAGTGCTGGACAGGGACCCTACGAGCAGTACTTC. This gives the protein CASSAGQGPYEQYF.